The 3 T cell receptor beta chains in this list originate from one sample, sequenced in a study of breast tumors, draining lymph nodes, adjacent tissues. TCRdb fed the multiplex PCR reads into MiXCR, producing one record per CDR3 protein. The sample lists 12,000 or so distinct CDR3 sequences, approximately 55% occurring once. The sequencing input was breast tumor tissue. These receptors all stem from a female donor with breast cancer. Some clones in this sample may be carry-over from other donors' samples.

The chain employs TRBV6-5 and TRBJ2-1; 10 bases map to TRBD2. The CDR3 has 15 amino acids. CDR1 and CDR2 from the germline V gene are MNHEY and SVGAGI. The junction had 6 bases not matched to a gene; V was cut back by 4 bases and J by 6 bases. The CDR3 region is CASSSLAGDFNEQFF. The CDR3 DNA sequence: TGTGCCAGCAGTTCCCTAGCGGGAGATTTCAATGAGCAGTTCTTC.

At least ten counts were recorded for this clonotype. The genes are TRBV11-2 and TRBJ2-2; D gene uncertain. The CDR3 covers 17 residues. Germline lookup yields CDR1 SGHAT and CDR2 FQNNGV. V was pared by 5 bases and J by 0 bases, with 16 bases between. CDR3 protein: CASSARSMPANTGELFF. CDR3 in DNA: TGTGCCAGCAGCGCCAGGAGTATGCCAGCGAACACCGGGGAGCTGTTTTTT.

V and J are TRBV10-3 and TRBJ1-5, with D unclear. This CDR3 is 16 amino acids long. V lost 0 bases and J 5 bases, leaving 14 bases between the germline ends. The germline CDR1 and CDR2 sequences are ENHRY and SYGVKD. The CDR3 protein is CAISESILTGYQPQHF. The CDR3 DNA reads TGTGCCATCAGTGAGTCGATTCTTACGGGGTATCAGCCCCAGCATTTT.